The rows below give T cell receptor beta chains drawn from one sample of a study of control samples from healthy donors and cancer patients. Here immunoSEQ multiplex PCR was the method, and the copy in TCRdb shows in-frame clones only, minus some. Of roughly 130,000 clones listed, around 90% are singletons. Source material: blood. Receptor source: a man aged 25-40 years in good health. Each CDR3 is given with its conserved first and last residue. The D gene is left open where the match is weak. Clone size is stated in some rows and not others, as once, few, many or a class when expanded.

abundance	len	d_gene	v_gene	j_gene	CDR3aa	CDR3nt
-	13	TRBD1	TRBV6-4	TRBJ1-2	CASRDRGSGGYTF	TGTGCCAGCCGGGACAGGGGGTCGGGTGGCTACACCTTC
-	17	TRBD1	TRBV28	TRBJ1-5	CASREGQGALGNQPQHF	TGTGCCAGCAGGGAAGGACAGGGGGCGCTCGGCAATCAGCCCCAGCATTTT
-	15	-	TRBV28	TRBJ1-2	CASSFSVRTNYGYTF	TGTGCCAGCAGTTTTTCGGTCCGTACTAACTATGGCTACACCTTC
once	16	-	TRBV6-1	TRBJ1-6	CASSEAPGYYNSPLHF	TGTGCCAGCAGTGAAGCGCCAGGATACTATAATTCACCCCTCCACTTT
-	13	-	TRBV30	TRBJ2-2	CAWSVSGTRKLFF	TGTGCCTGGAGTGTATCCGGGACAAGGAAGCTGTTTTTT
once	12	-	TRBV28	TRBJ2-7	CASSLISYEQYF	TGTGCCAGCAGTTTAATATCCTACGAGCAGTACTTC
-	15	TRBD1	TRBV6-5	TRBJ2-7	CASSYRTGGSHEQYF	TGTGCCAGCAGTTACCGGACAGGGGGCTCCCACGAGCAGTACTTC
-	15	-	TRBV29-1	TRBJ1-1	CSVEADPGSGTEAFF	TGCAGCGTTGAAGCAGATCCGGGGAGTGGAACTGAAGCTTTCTTT
-	17	-	TRBV28	TRBJ1-2	CASSFKSPGLRSDGYTF	TGTGCCAGCAGTTTTAAGTCGCCGGGGTTACGAAGTGATGGCTACACCTTC
-	18	-	TRBV11-3	TRBJ1-2	CASSLGARTEVLNYGYTF	TGTGCCAGCAGCTTAGGTGCTCGGACAGAAGTTCTTAACTATGGCTACACCTTC
-	15	-	TRBV12-2	TRBJ1-2	CASRLGRWKNYGYTF	TGTGCAAGTCGCTTAGGAAGGTGGAAGAACTATGGCTACACCTTC
-	16	TRBD2	TRBV4-1	TRBJ2-5	CASSQVRGGGQETQYF	TGCGCCAGCAGCCAGGTTCGGGGGGGAGGTCAAGAGACCCAGTACTTC
-	15	-	TRBV6-5	TRBJ2-6	CASKIGGSGANVLTF	TGTGCCAGCAAGATTGGAGGCTCTGGGGCCAACGTCCTGACTTTC
-	16	-	TRBV4-2	TRBJ2-5	CASSQEPIAGLETQYF	TGTGCCAGCAGCCAAGAACCAATCGCAGGGTTAGAGACCCAGTACTTC
-	15	-	TRBV27	TRBJ1-5	CASRPTGFGFEPQHF	TGTGCCAGCAGGCCCACAGGGTTCGGCTTCGAGCCCCAGCATTTT
-	15	-	TRBV29-1	TRBJ1-2	CSVEDRDGTNYGYTF	TGCAGCGTTGAAGACCGGGACGGGACTAACTATGGCTACACCTTC
-	16	TRBD1	TRBV28	TRBJ2-7	CASSPLGQVNLYEQYF	TGTGCCAGCAGTCCGCTGGGACAGGTCAACCTCTACGAGCAGTACTTC
-	15	TRBD2	TRBV27	TRBJ2-1	CASSFALAGSREQFF	TGTGCCAGCAGTTTTGCGCTAGCGGGTAGTAGAGAGCAGTTCTTC
-	12	-	TRBV15	TRBJ2-1	CATSRKYNEQFF	TGTGCCACCAGCAGGAAGTACAATGAGCAGTTCTTC
-	14	TRBD2	TRBV24-1	TRBJ2-3	CATSDSLAAYTQYF	TGTGCCACCAGTGATTCCCTAGCGGCTTATACGCAGTATTTT
-	16	TRBD1	TRBV28	TRBJ1-1	CASRTAGGTGATEAFF	TGTGCCAGCAGGACGGCCGGGGGTACAGGGGCCACTGAAGCTTTCTTT
few	14	-	TRBV23-1	TRBJ2-2	CASSLRHKVGELFF	TGCGCCAGCAGTCTCCGACATAAAGTCGGGGAGCTGTTTTTT
-	15	-	TRBV18	TRBJ2-5	CASSPLPGRSETQYF	TGTGCCAGCTCACCACTTCCAGGAAGAAGCGAGACCCAGTACTTC
-	16	-	TRBV12-5	TRBJ2-3	CASGLGGRPRTDTQYF	TGTGCTAGTGGTTTGGGGGGACGCCCGCGCACAGATACGCAGTATTTT
once	15	-	TRBV15	TRBJ2-6	CATSRESSGANVLTF	TGTGCCACCAGCAGAGAGAGCTCTGGGGCCAACGTCCTGACTTTC
-	12	-	TRBV11-2	TRBJ2-7	CASSSRPYEQYF	TGTGCCAGCAGCTCGCGGCCCTACGAGCAGTACTTC
-	16	TRBD2	TRBV4-2	TRBJ2-5	CASSQDLSGRVATQYF	TGTGCCAGCAGCCAAGATCTTAGCGGGAGAGTGGCGACCCAGTACTTC
-	15	TRBD2	TRBV10-3	TRBJ2-3	CAIRSSSGITDTQYF	TGTGCCATCAGATCATCTAGCGGGATCACAGATACGCAGTATTTT
-	14	-	TRBV11-2	TRBJ1-2	CASSYSQGNYGYTF	TGTGCCAGCAGCTACTCACAGGGAAACTATGGCTACACCTTC
-	12	-	TRBV25-1	TRBJ2-7	CASRRTAYEQYF	TGTGCCAGCAGGAGGACAGCCTACGAGCAGTACTTC
-	15	-	TRBV6-5	TRBJ1-6	CASSSGRLGNSPLHF	TGTGCCAGCAGTTCTGGCCGTCTAGGAAATTCACCCCTCCACTTT
-	12	-	TRBV28	TRBJ1-4	CASRREGEKLFF	TGTGCCAGCAGGCGGGAGGGTGAAAAACTGTTTTTT
-	15	-	TRBV4-1	TRBJ2-7	CASSQDAADTYEQYF	TGCGCCAGCAGCCAAGACGCAGCAGACACCTACGAGCAGTACTTC
-	13	-	TRBV30	TRBJ1-4	CAWSQGEVEKLFF	TGTGCCTGGAGTCAGGGAGAGGTTGAAAAACTGTTTTTT
-	15	-	TRBV2	TRBJ1-5	CASSSRGYGNQPQHF	TGTGCCAGCAGTTCAAGGGGGTATGGCAATCAGCCCCAGCATTTT